This paragraph covers one T cell receptor (beta chain) sequence. Its antigen is undetermined. This sample is drawn from a study of breast tumors, draining lymph nodes, adjacent tissues. Study observations and caveats: Compared with lymph nodes, tumors were less diverse; compared with nontumor tissue, more. Findings are consistent with lymph node origin and intratumoral expansion of most tumor T cells. Tumor T cell lymph node origin was a supported hypothesis, not proven. Tumor and nontumor repertoires were significantly more similar in luminal-like than in basal-like breast cancer.

With 3 bases clipped from V and 0 bases from J, the junction kept 2 bases outside the gene matches. The CDR3 has 15 amino acids. Axillary draining lymph nodes of breast cancer patients supplied the node samples. Each CDR3 protein gets one entry after TCRdb re-called the multiplex PCR reads with MiXCR. The table lists over 250,000 distinct CDR3 sequences, about 33% of them singletons. The rearrangement uses TRBV12-3 or TRBV12-4 and TRBJ1-3; 7 bases match TRBD1. The sample consisted of axillary lymph node tissue. The sequence was collected from a female donor with breast cancer. Some clones in this sample may be carry-over from other donors' samples. CDR3 nucleotide sequence: TGTGCCAGCAGTTTTGGGACAGTCTCTGGAAACACCATATATTTT. This codes for CASSFGTVSGNTIYF.